The clone carrying this TCR beta chain came up once. The data derive from a study of control samples from healthy donors and cancer patients. V lost 3 bases, J lost 0 bases, and 12 bases lay in between. Per germline, CDR1 KGHSH and CDR2 LQKENI. This CDR3 has 15 amino acids. The repertoire was sequenced with immunoSEQ multiplex PCR; TCRdb's copy has only in-frame clones and lacks some. The sample yields 95,000 to 150,000 clones, around 86% seen once. The source material was blood. The chain joins TRBV18 to TRBJ2-7, with D possibly TRBD1 on 6 matching bases. The origin of this receptor is a man aged 35 to 55 in good health. The CDR3 DNA is TGTGCCAGCTCACCGTCGCAGGGGTACTCCTACGAGCAGTACTTC. Translating gives CASSPSQGYSYEQYF.